This TCR beta chain was found in a study of CD8+CD57+ T cells in acquired aplastic anemia (dated by TCRdb to 2016 to 2018). About the study as a whole: DNA extracted from sorted CD4+ and CD8+ cells had a mean of about 3 ug, with a range of about 0.18 to 27.4 ug. Healthy donor samples averaged roughly 10 million reads for CD4+ and about 11 million for CD8+ cells.

V is pared back by 4 bases and J by 2 bases, with 12 bases lying between the germline termini. CDR1 and CDR2, per the germline V gene, are SQVTM and ANQGSEA. The CDR3 has 13 amino acids, counting the end cysteine and phenylalanine. Of the read, only the CDR3 DNA is kept; its 39 bases are in frame from base 1. Here is what the overall study found, with its caveats: Around 27 CD8+ CDR3 sequences were found to be shared between patients and controls, but these sequences appeared to be highly expressed in patients and within the immunodominant clones of the patients. Patients and healthy controls showed no significant difference in CD8+ Simpson's diversity (P=0.060).

Note on this clonotype: Its antigen has not been determined. Per-base qualities were not stored, and no clone one base away is much larger.

TCR beta VDJ combination and CDR3 sequence profiling used genomic DNA as the template. An Illumina HiSeq 2000 was the platform used for TCR repertoire sequencing. The published analysis was carried out like this. Repertoire assessment relied on Simpson's diversity index, CDR3 size and DJ length profiles, and TRBV/TRBJ rearrangement plots. Whichever DNA sequence was most abundant in the deep sequencing data was defined as the immunodominant clone. CDR3 amino acid sequences were screened for sharing across subjects and were compared with published repertoires and the VDJdb database. TCRdb's own reprocessing of the public reads used fastp at Q25 and MiXCR and kept productive beta chains. Every distinct CDR3 protein forms one entry, paired with its most common genes and DNA. TCRdb, not the original authors, processed these V and J calls. Here the sample has over 150,000 distinct CDR3 sequences; 54% occur a single time. The ten most abundant clones make up about 15% of the sample.

In this study, sorted CD4+ and CD8+ T cells from the blood of healthy subjects and of severe aplastic anemia patients had their TCR repertoires deep-sequenced. Ficoll-Paque density gradient centrifugation was used to isolate peripheral blood mononuclear cells. Before DNA was extracted, CD4+ and CD8+ T cells were sorted using either FACS or magnetic beads. The clonotype was recovered from a human donor in good health, serving as a control. The chain joins TRBV29-1 to TRBJ2-7; TRBD2 is perhaps the D gene, given 6 matching bases. Input material: sorted CD4+, CD8+, or CD8+CD57+ T cells (not recorded which) from PBMCs. The nucleotides read TGCAGCGTTGCGACTAGTGAGCCCTACGAGCAGTACTTC. Translated, it gives CSVATSEPYEQYF.